A selection of T cell receptor beta chains follows, all from one sample in a study of monozygotic twins with inflammatory bowel disease. TCRdb reprocessed the 5' RACE reads and keeps a single row for each CDR3 protein, giving no DNA. Here the sample table reports 190,000 or so distinct CDR3 sequences. The sequenced sample was blood. Receptors originate from a human donor with ulcerative colitis or Crohn's disease, or a healthy co-twin of an affected twin (not recorded which). CDR3s include the opening cysteine and the closing phenylalanine or tryptophan. Fields, in order: CDR3 protein, V gene, J gene.

CDR3: CASSPSGYNSPLHF
V: TRBV3-1
J: TRBJ1-6

CDR3: CASSLPQGAYSGANVLTF
V: TRBV11-1
J: TRBJ2-6

CDR3: CASSNNEGTQYF
V: TRBV5-1
J: TRBJ2-3

CDR3: CSARGDAAKLFF
V: TRBV20-1
J: TRBJ1-4

CDR3: CASSIPGTGNEQYF
V: TRBV19
J: TRBJ2-7

CDR3: CASSYGTHTALQEAQYF
V: TRBV3-1
J: TRBJ2-5

CDR3: CASSLTGTIDQPQHF
V: TRBV12-3/TRBV12-4
J: TRBJ1-5

CDR3: CASSPRGRSGTNEKLFF
V: TRBV6-1
J: TRBJ1-4

CDR3: CASSGRTSATFDTQYF
V: TRBV5-1
J: TRBJ2-3

CDR3: CSASTTGVEEQFF
V: TRBV29-1
J: TRBJ2-1

CDR3: CASSQWAGTLNTEAFF
V: TRBV4-1
J: TRBJ1-1

CDR3: CASSEWGQSNQPQHF
V: TRBV6-1
J: TRBJ1-5

CDR3: CGGIQRNSPLHF
V: TRBV12-3/TRBV12-4
J: TRBJ1-6

CDR3: CASSAAGTGGGEQFF
V: TRBV9
J: TRBJ2-1

CDR3: CASSQETGRNEQFF
V: TRBV4-1
J: TRBJ2-1

CDR3: CSARVPSGVTEAFF
V: TRBV20-1
J: TRBJ1-1

CDR3: CASSHDLLQKNTEAFF
V: TRBV18
J: TRBJ1-1

CDR3: CAINRWLAGGHQETQYF
V: TRBV10-3
J: TRBJ2-5

CDR3: CASTSRGAGGTEAFF
V: TRBV2
J: TRBJ1-1

CDR3: CASSSEAYEQYF
V: TRBV5-1
J: TRBJ2-7

CDR3: CASSLGDTTQRYEQYF
V: TRBV5-1
J: TRBJ2-7

CDR3: CSVLGDNEKLFF
V: TRBV20-1
J: TRBJ1-4

CDR3: CASSQEGYDRGYGYTF
V: TRBV4-1
J: TRBJ1-2

CDR3: CATSFRTDYNEQFF
V: TRBV15
J: TRBJ2-1

CDR3: CASSINGGLDTQYF
V: TRBV7-9
J: TRBJ2-3

CDR3: CASSFDRSPIYF
V: TRBV12-3/TRBV12-4
J: TRBJ1-3

CDR3: CASSDTSGSYNEQFF
V: TRBV2
J: TRBJ2-1

CDR3: CASSSQGLAGGKVQFF
V: TRBV7-2
J: TRBJ2-1

CDR3: CASRDRVESPLHF
V: TRBV6-5
J: TRBJ1-6

CDR3: CASSLAGTPTEAFF
V: TRBV5-6
J: TRBJ1-1

CDR3: CASSFGQGVGETQYF
V: TRBV6-5
J: TRBJ2-5

CDR3: CASSEALPGSYEQYF
V: TRBV6-1
J: TRBJ2-7

CDR3: CSARAGLAVSTDTQYF
V: TRBV20-1
J: TRBJ2-3

CDR3: CASSLKTGLGQPQHF
V: TRBV27
J: TRBJ1-5

CDR3: CASSSFQGEDTQYF
V: TRBV21-1
J: TRBJ2-3

CDR3: CASQTLQGGYTF
V: TRBV7-9
J: TRBJ1-2

CDR3: CASSPSPNQPQHF
V: TRBV3-1
J: TRBJ1-5

CDR3: CAGSPLSGQETQYF
V: TRBV18
J: TRBJ2-5

CDR3: CASSLLVDTGSYEQYF
V: TRBV7-8
J: TRBJ2-7

CDR3: CASSYDRQNNQPQHF
V: TRBV6-5
J: TRBJ1-5

CDR3: CASSWGGSSNGELFF
V: TRBV25-1
J: TRBJ2-2

CDR3: CASGNFNYGYTF
V: TRBV6-6
J: TRBJ1-2